What follows are 4 T cell receptor beta chains derived from one specimen sequenced in a study of blood T cell repertoires in COVID-19 (TCRdb year 2020). The library came from the immunoSEQ multiplex PCR assay. Imported from immuneACCESS, the table was reduced by TCRdb to in-frame sequences with V and J called. These copies leave out some clones; in studies compared against another copy, an unresolved V gene accounts for under half, and the cause of the remainder is not known. For this sample there are more than 85,000 clones; around 75% appear just once. Roughly a quarter of the sample comes from the top ten. The source material was peripheral blood. The receptors were gathered from a man aged 65 to 85 with acute or convalescent COVID-19.

The chain recombines TRBV11-1 with TRBJ1-2, with a weak D call TRBD1 (6 bases). Per the germline V gene, CDR1 is SGHAT and CDR2 is FQDESV (reference sequence). Trimming pared 5 bases from V and 1 base from J, leaving 17 bases between. The CDR3 runs 16 residues. CDR3 region: CASSRDGGPFNYGYTF. In DNA, the CDR3 is TGTGCCAGCAGCCGGGACGGGGGGCCTTTTAACTATGGCTACACCTTC.

This clone was observed a single time. V is TRBV11-2 and J is TRBJ2-1; D is unresolved. Germline assignment: CDR1 SGHAT and CDR2 FQNNGV. This CDR3 contains 14 residues. Deletions cut 5 bases from V and 4 bases from J, with 12 bases between. The CDR3 coding sequence is TGTGCCAGCAGCACAGACGGTTTTTACAATGAGCAGTTCTTC. As protein: CASSTDGFYNEQFF.

In this sample, this clone turned up a few times. The sample has other DNA sequences that encode this CDR3 too. V gene TRBV3-1 (or the pseudogene TRBV3-2) combines with J gene TRBJ2-7; 8 nucleotides align to TRBD2. The germline gives CDR1 LGHDT, CDR2 YNNKEL (reference sequence). The CDR3 totals 16 residues. V dropped 0 bases and J dropped 2; count of bases not matched to a gene: 6. CDR3 loop: CASSQDFGRGAYEQYF. CDR3 nucleotides: TGTGCCAGCAGCCAAGATTTCGGGCGGGGGGCCTACGAGCAGTACTTC.

This chain joins TRBV3-1 (or the pseudogene TRBV3-2) and TRBJ2-2; D is possibly TRBD2 (5 bases). The CDR3 contains 14 residues. Germline V gene sequence: CDR1 LGHDT, CDR2 YNNKEL (reference sequence). V dropped 3 bases and J dropped 7 bases, with 12 bases sitting between them. The CDR3 loop is CASSHARADGELFF. The CDR3 region has the DNA TGTGCCAGCAGCCACGCGAGGGCGGACGGGGAGCTGTTTTTT.